This T cell receptor (beta chain) was captured in a study of OX40 agonist ivuxolimab in advanced cancers. Across the study: With a range of roughly 23 to 79, age averaged approximately 54 years, and around 80% were male. The study, taken as a whole, reports: Average numbers of expanded clones were greater in CD8+ T cells than in CD4+.

Notes on this clone: Its target is unknown.

Individuals having autoimmune disease history or systemic immunosuppression were not enrolled. Samples were taken at baseline and on day 1 of cycles 4 and 7. Profiling relied on immunoSEQ multiplex PCR, and the TCRdb table lists in-frame clones only, not all of them. The sample lists 50,000 to 70,000 clones; approximately 90% were seen once. Sequenced here: CD4+ or CD8+ T cells sorted from blood, sampled in a trial of the OX40 agonist ivuxolimab. This clonotype was obtained from an adult with an advanced solid tumor such as melanoma, head and neck, liver or kidney cancer.

CDR3 sequence: CSSVSPTDTQYF. The CDR3 region has the DNA TGCAGCTCAGTTAGCCCCACAGATACGCAGTATTTT. The genes are TRBV29-1 and TRBJ2-3; D remains unclear. Germline CDR1 reads SQVTM; CDR2 reads ANQGSEA. This CDR3 is built from 12 residues. With 8 bases removed from V and 2 bases from J, the gap between germline ends came to 11 bases.